Listed below are T cell receptor beta chains from one sample, sequenced in a study of vaccination effects on CD4 cells after COVID-19. The antigens for these receptors are not known. This table comes from immunoSEQ multiplex PCR, and its TCRdb copy is limited to in-frame clones, with some not included. The sample carries 14,000 or so clones, 76% recorded once. Here the sequenced sample was CD4+ T cells from PBMCs cultured with HCoV-229E spike peptides, taken before COVID-19 vaccination. The receptors stem from a human donor who received a COVID-19 vaccine. Each CDR3 is given without its conserved first and last residue. D genes are given only for firm matches.

v_gene,len,d_gene,CDR3aa
TRBV5-1,13,.,ASSPGGPGGNEQF
TRBV30,6,.,AWGGYT
TRBV27,17,TRBD2,ASSLLAGGPVKSTDTQY
TRBV30,11,TRBD1,AWSYRGRDGYT
TRBV19,13,TRBD1,ASSTRDRGNTEAF
TRBV5-8,10,.,ASSFRTHGYT
TRBV4-1,15,.,ASSQDSNRRRGDTQY
TRBV14,14,.,ASSQLGPPSGNTIY
TRBV18,12,TRBD1,ASSPSDRGNEQY
TRBV9,14,.,ASSVGSWDDTGELF
TRBV15,12,TRBD1,ATSAGTGVSPLH
TRBV5-4,13,TRBD1,ASSSQGFSGNTIY
TRBV6-1,15,.,ASSEKRGTASYNEQF
TRBV19,12,TRBD1,ASSPRQGGTEAF
TRBV20-1,8,TRBD1,SATGQGYT
TRBV11-3,13,.,ASSLDSGIRNEQF
TRBV6-6,11,.,ASSRGWRTEAF
TRBV27,12,TRBD1,ASSQTPGTAGYT